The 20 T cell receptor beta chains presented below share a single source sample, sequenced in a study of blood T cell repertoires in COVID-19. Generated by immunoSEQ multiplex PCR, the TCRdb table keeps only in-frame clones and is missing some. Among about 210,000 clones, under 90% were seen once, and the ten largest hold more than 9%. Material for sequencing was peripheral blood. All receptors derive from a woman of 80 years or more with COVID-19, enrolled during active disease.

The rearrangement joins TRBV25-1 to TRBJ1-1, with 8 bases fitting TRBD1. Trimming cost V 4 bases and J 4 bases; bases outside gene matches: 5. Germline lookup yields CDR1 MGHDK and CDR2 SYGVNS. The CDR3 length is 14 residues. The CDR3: CASSVRQGPTEAFF. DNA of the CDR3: TGTGCCAGCAGTGTCCGACAGGGGCCCACTGAAGCTTTCTTT.

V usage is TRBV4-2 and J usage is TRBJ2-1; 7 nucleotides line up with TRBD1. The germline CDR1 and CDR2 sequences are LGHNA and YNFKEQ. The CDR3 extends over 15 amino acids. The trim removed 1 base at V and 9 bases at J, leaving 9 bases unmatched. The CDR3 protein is CASSQAETGNGEQFF. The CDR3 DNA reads TGTGCCAGCAGCCAAGCAGAGACAGGGAATGGTGAGCAGTTCTTC.

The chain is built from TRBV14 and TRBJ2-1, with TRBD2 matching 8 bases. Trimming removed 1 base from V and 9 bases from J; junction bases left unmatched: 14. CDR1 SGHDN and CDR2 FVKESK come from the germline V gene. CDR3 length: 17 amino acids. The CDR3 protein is CASSQGIRWSGGGEQFF. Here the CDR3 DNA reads TGTGCCAGCAGCCAAGGTATAAGATGGAGCGGGGGAGGTGAGCAGTTCTTC.

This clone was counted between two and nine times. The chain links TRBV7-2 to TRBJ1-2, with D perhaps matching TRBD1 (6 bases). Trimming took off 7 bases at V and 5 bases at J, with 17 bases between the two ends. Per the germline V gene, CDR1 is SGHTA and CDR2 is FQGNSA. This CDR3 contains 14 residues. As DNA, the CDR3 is TGTGCCAGCACCTCCGGGAGGGGGAATTATGGCTACACCTTC. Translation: CASTSGRGNYGYTF.

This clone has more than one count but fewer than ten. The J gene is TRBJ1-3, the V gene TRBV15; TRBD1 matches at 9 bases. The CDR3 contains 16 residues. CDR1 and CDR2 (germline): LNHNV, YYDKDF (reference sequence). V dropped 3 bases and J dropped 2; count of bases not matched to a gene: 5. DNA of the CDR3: TGTGCCACCAGCAGGCGACAGGGGGGAACTGGAAACACCATATATTTT. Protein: CATSRRQGGTGNTIYF. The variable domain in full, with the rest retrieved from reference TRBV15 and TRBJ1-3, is DAMVIQNPRYQVTQFGKPVTLSCSQTLNHNVMYWYQQKSSQAPKLLFHYYDKDFNNEADTPDNFQSRRPNTSFCFLDIRSPGLGDTAMYLCATSRRQGGTGNTIYFGEGSWLTVV.

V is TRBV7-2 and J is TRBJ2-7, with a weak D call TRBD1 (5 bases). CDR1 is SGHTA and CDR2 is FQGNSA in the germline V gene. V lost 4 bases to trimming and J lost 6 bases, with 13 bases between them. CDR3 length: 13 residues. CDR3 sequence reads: CASSSPFRGEQYF. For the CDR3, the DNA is TGTGCCAGCAGCTCCCCCTTTAGGGGCGAGCAGTACTTC. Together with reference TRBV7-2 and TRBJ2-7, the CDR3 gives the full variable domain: GAGVSQSPSNKVTEKGKDVELRCDPISGHTALYWYRQSLGQGLEFLIYFQGNSAPDKSGLPSDRFSAERTGGSVSTLTIQRTQQEDSAVYLCASSSPFRGEQYFGPGTRLTVT.

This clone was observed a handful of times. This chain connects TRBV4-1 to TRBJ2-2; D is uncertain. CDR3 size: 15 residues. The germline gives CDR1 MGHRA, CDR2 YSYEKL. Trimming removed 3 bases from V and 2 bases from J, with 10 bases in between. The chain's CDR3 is CASSQVQSNTGELFF. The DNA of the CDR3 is TGCGCCAGCAGCCAGGTCCAGTCAAACACCGGGGAGCTGTTTTTT.

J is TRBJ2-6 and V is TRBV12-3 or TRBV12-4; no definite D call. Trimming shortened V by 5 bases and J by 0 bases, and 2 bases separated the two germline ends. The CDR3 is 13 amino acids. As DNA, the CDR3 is TGTGCCAGCAGTCTCTCTGGGGCCAACGTCCTGACTTTC. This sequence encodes CASSLSGANVLTF.

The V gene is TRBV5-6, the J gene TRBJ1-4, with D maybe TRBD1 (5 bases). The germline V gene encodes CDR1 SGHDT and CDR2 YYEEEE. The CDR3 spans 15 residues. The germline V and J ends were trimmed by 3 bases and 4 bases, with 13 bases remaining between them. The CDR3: CASSSAGRNNEKLFF. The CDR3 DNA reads TGTGCCAGCAGCTCCGCAGGGAGGAATAATGAAAAACTGTTTTTT.

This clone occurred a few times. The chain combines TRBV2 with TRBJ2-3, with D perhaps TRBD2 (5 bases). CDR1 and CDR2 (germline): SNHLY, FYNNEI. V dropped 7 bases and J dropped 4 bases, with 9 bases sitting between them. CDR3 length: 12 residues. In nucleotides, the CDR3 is TGTGCCAGCAAAACCGGGGCAGATACGCAGTATTTT. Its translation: CASKTGADTQYF. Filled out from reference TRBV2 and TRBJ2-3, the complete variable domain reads EPEVTQTPSHQVTQMGQEVILRCVPISNHLYFYWYRQILGQKVEFLVSFYNNEISEKSEIFDDQFSVERPDGSNFTLKIRSTKLEDSAMYFCASKTGADTQYFGPGTRLTVL.

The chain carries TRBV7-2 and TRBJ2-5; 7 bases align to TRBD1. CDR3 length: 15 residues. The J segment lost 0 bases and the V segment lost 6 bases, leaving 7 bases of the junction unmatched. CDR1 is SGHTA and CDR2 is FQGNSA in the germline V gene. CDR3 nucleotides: TGTGCCAGCAGACGAACAGGGGACCACCAAGAGACCCAGTACTTC. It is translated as CASRRTGDHQETQYF.

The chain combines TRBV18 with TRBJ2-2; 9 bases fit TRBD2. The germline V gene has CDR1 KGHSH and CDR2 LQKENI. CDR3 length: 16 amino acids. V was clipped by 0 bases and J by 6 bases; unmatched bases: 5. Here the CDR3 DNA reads TGTGCCAGCTCACCACCGGCTCCTAGCGGGGCCGGGGAGCTGTTTTTT. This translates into CASSPPAPSGAGELFF.

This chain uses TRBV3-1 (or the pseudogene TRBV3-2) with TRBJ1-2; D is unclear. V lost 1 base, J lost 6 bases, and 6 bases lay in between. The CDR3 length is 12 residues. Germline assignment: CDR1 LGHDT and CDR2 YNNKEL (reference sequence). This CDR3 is CASSQGLHGYTF. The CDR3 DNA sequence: TGTGCCAGCAGCCAAGGGCTTCATGGCTACACCTTC.

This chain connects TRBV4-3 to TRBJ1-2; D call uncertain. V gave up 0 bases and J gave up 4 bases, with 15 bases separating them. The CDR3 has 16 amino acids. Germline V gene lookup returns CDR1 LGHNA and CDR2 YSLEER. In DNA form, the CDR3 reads TGCGCCAGCAGCCAAGATTTGACGGGAGTAAGCTATGGCTACACCTTC. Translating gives CASSQDLTGVSYGYTF.

In DNA form, the CDR3 reads TGTGCCAGCAGCGCGGGACAGGGTAACTATGGCTACACCTTC. Its protein is CASSAGQGNYGYTF. The chain uses TRBV9 and TRBJ1-2; 9 positions match TRBD1. The germline CDR1 and CDR2 sequences are SGDLS and YYNGEE. With V trimmed by 3 bases and J by 1 base, 1 base remained unmatched. The CDR3 contains 14 residues.

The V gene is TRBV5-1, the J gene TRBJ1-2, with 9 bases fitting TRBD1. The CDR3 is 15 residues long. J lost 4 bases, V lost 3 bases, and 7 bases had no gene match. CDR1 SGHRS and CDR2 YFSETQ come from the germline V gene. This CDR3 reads CASSSLDRGIYGYTF. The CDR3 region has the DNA TGCGCCAGCAGCTCACTGGACAGGGGAATCTATGGCTACACCTTC.

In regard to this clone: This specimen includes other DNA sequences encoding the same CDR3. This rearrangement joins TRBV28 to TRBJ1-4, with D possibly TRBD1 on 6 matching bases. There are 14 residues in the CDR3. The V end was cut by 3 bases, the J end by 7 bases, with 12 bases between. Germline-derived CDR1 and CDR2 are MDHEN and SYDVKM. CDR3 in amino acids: CASSLGGLGEKLFF. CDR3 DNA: TGTGCCAGCAGTTTGGGGGGGCTTGGTGAAAAACTGTTTTTT.

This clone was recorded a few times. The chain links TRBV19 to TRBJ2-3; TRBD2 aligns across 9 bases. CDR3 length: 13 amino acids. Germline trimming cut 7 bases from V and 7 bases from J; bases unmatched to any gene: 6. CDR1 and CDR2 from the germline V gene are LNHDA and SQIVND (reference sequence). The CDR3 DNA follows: TGTGCCAGTATGGCGGGGGGGCCTAATACGCAGTATTTT. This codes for CASMAGGPNTQYF.

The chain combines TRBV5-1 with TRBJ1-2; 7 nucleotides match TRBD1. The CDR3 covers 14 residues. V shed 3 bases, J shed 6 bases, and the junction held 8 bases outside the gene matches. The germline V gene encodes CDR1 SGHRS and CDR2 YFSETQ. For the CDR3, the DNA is TGCGCCAGCAGCTCGACAGGGTTTAGGGATGGCTACACCTTC. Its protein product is CASSSTGFRDGYTF.

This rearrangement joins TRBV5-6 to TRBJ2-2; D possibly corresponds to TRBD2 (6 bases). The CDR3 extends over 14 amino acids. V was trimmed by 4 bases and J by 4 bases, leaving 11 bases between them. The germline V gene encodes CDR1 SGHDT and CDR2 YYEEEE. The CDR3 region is CASSNRGLTGELFF. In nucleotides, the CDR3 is TGTGCCAGCAGCAATAGGGGACTCACCGGGGAGCTGTTTTTT.